These 15 T cell receptor beta chains came from one sample sequenced in a study of cytomegalovirus exposure and HLA in healthy donors. Primers included in the PCR were 60 Vbeta and 13 Jbeta primers. The data were produced by immunoSEQ multiplex PCR, yet TCRdb's version contains in-frame clones alone and is incomplete. The sample has 150,000 or so clones; around two thirds are singletons. Sequenced: PBMCs. The origin of the receptors is a woman aged 18-35 years in good health and CMV-seronegative.

V usage is TRBV6-5 and J usage is TRBJ1-2; 7 nucleotides agree with TRBD1. CDR1 and CDR2 from the germline V gene are MNHEY and SVGAGI. With V trimmed by 5 bases and J by 5 bases, 5 bases remained unmatched. This CDR3 has 13 amino acids. The CDR3 loop reads CASSPLGQYGYTF. As DNA, the CDR3 is TGTGCCAGCAGTCCGTTGGGACAGTATGGCTACACCTTC.

The J gene is TRBJ1-2, the V gene TRBV28; D may be TRBD1 (6 bases). The CDR3 is 14 residues long. Germline CDR1 and CDR2: MDHEN and SYDVKM. V was cut by 7 bases and J by 8 bases, with 20 bases left in between. CDR3 nucleotides: TGTGCCAGCAACCCAAATCCTCGGACAGAGGGCTACACCTTC. Its protein product is CASNPNPRTEGYTF.

The V and J genes are TRBV11-1 and TRBJ1-1, with D perhaps TRBD1 (5 bases). This CDR3 spans 18 amino acids. Trimming removed 4 bases from V and 7 bases from J, with 28 bases in between. CDR1 is SGHAT and CDR2 is FQDESV in the germline V gene (reference sequence). The CDR3 DNA follows: TGTGCCAGCAGCTCGCCCAAATCTTCCGGAGGGGCGACCATTGAAGCTTTCTTT. Encoded protein: CASSSPKSSGGATIEAFF. Drawing the rest from reference TRBV11-1 and TRBJ1-1, the complete variable domain is EAEVAQSPRYKITEKSQAVAFWCDPISGHATLYWYRQILGQGPELLVQFQDESVVDDSQLPKDRFSAERLKGVDSTLKIQPAELGDSAMYLCASSSPKSSGGATIEAFFGQGTRLTVV.

The rearrangement links TRBV2 to TRBJ2-6; 7 bases are a match to TRBD1. The CDR3 runs 18 residues. Trimming at V came to 5 bases and at J to 0 bases, leaving 10 bases not matched to a gene. Germline assignment: CDR1 SNHLY and CDR2 FYNNEI. The CDR3 DNA reads TGTGCCAGCAGTACACCACAGGGGCGGAACTCTGGGGCCAACGTCCTGACTTTC. This encodes CASSTPQGRNSGANVLTF.

The CDR3 nucleotides read TGTGCCAGCAGCGACAGGGGTGCAACTAATGAAAAACTGTTTTTT. Encoded protein: CASSDRGATNEKLFF. The gene calls are TRBV7-6 and TRBJ1-4; 8 bases map to TRBD1. The CDR3 extends over 15 amino acids. The germline CDR1 and CDR2 sequences are SGHVS and FNYEAQ. V dropped 5 bases and J dropped 0; count of bases not matched to a gene: 2.

The rearrangement links TRBV5-6 to TRBJ2-2; no reliable D call. The V end lost 1 base, the J end lost 4 bases, and 14 bases lay between the germline ends. Germline values: CDR1 SGHDT, CDR2 YYEEEE. The CDR3 runs to 16 residues. CDR3 in amino acids: CASSLRSGRGTGELFF. CDR3 nucleotide sequence: TGTGCCAGCAGCTTGCGGTCTGGTCGTGGCACCGGGGAGCTGTTTTTT.

This chain links TRBV6-5 with TRBJ1-4; 10 bases agree with TRBD1. Trimming cost V 5 bases and J 7 bases; bases outside gene matches: 7. Germline V gives CDR1 MNHEY, CDR2 SVGAGI. This CDR3 is 15 amino acids long. The CDR3 DNA is TGTGCCAGCAGTGCTATACGGGACAGGGGTGAAAAACTGTTTTTT. Its protein is CASSAIRDRGEKLFF.

This clone was observed a few times. The chain is built from TRBV6-5 and TRBJ1-1; 7 bases agree with TRBD1. The CDR3 runs to 14 residues. The junction had 10 bases not matched to a gene; V was cut back by 6 bases and J by 6 bases. Germline-derived CDR1 and CDR2 are MNHEY and SVGAGI. The CDR3 DNA follows: TGTGCCAGCAGAGACAGGGCTTCGTATTCTGAAGCTTTCTTT. This gives the protein CASRDRASYSEAFF.

The CDR3 bases are TGTGCCAGCGGTTACACCGCAACTAATGAAAAACTGTTTTTT. Amino acids: CASGYTATNEKLFF. The chain links TRBV2 to TRBJ1-4; D ambiguous. The germline V gene encodes CDR1 SNHLY and CDR2 FYNNEI. CDR3 length: 14 residues. Trimming left V 8 bases short and J 0 bases short, with 10 bases between.

The gene calls are TRBV28 and TRBJ1-4, with D tentatively TRBD1 (5 bases). CDR1 and CDR2 from the germline V gene are MDHEN and SYDVKM. V lost 0 bases and J 4 bases, leaving 6 bases between the germline ends. The CDR3 runs 14 residues. CDR3 in amino acids: CASSLWTDNEKLFF. The CDR3 bases are TGTGCCAGCAGTTTATGGACAGATAATGAAAAACTGTTTTTT.

This clone was detected a few times. CDR3 sequence: CASSLWGSPARGNIQYF. CDR3 DNA sequence: TGTGCCAGCAGCTTATGGGGAAGTCCGGCCAGGGGAAACATTCAGTACTTC. This chain joins TRBV7-2 and TRBJ2-4, with a possible D match to TRBD1 (6 bases). Trimming took off 2 bases at V and 6 bases at J, with 20 bases between the two ends. This CDR3 is built from 17 residues. The germline gives CDR1 SGHTA, CDR2 FQGNSA.

The gene calls are TRBV5-1 and TRBJ2-7, with D perhaps matching TRBD1 (7 bases). CDR1 is SGHRS and CDR2 is YFSETQ in the germline V gene. Trimming left V 3 bases short and J 4 bases short, with 14 bases between. The CDR3 is 14 amino acids. The CDR3 here is CASSSPEGAYEQYF. CDR3 nucleotide sequence: TGCGCCAGCAGCTCCCCGGAGGGGGCTTACGAGCAGTACTTC.

The V call is TRBV25-1, the J call TRBJ2-1, with D hard to call. Germline CDR1 MGHDK, CDR2 SYGVNS. V gave up 2 bases and J gave up 4 bases, with 9 bases separating them. The CDR3 runs 14 residues. CDR3 DNA: TGTGCCAGCAGTGAAGGTACAGCTTACAATGAGCAGTTCTTC. Translating it yields CASSEGTAYNEQFF.

The CDR3 protein is CASSPGQGINYGYTF. Here the CDR3 DNA reads TGTGCCAGCAGCCCCGGCCAGGGAATAAACTATGGCTACACCTTC. This sequence joins TRBV7-8 and TRBJ1-2, with D maybe TRBD1 (5 bases). Germline V CDR1 and CDR2: SGHVS, FQNEAQ. The V gene lost 5 bases and the J gene lost 2 bases, with 15 bases spanning the gap. The CDR3 runs to 15 residues.

This chain joins TRBV18 and TRBJ2-7; TRBD1 agrees at 8 bases. Per germline, CDR1 KGHSH and CDR2 LQKENI. The CDR3 is 13 amino acids. J gave up 3 bases and V 3 bases, and 1 base lay outside the gene matches. CDR3 DNA: TGTGCCAGCTCACCGGGACAGGACTACGAGCAGTACGTC. Encoded protein: CASSPGQDYEQYV.